The 2 T cell receptor beta chains presented below share a single source sample, sequenced in a study of cytomegalovirus exposure and HLA in healthy donors (dated by TCRdb to 2016 to 2017). The library was produced with the immunoSEQ multiplex PCR assay. The multiplex PCR relied on a mix of 60 forward primers for TCR Vbeta segments and 13 reverse primers for TCR Jbeta segments. TCRdb provides this immuneACCESS table in a form limited to in-frame rearrangements. Some clones are lacking; in checked studies, under half of them reflect an unresolved V gene, and why the rest are absent is not known. Across this sample there are hundreds of thousands of clones, with 65% to 90% seen only once. Of the sample, 1.3% to 1.5% is held by the ten largest clones. Sequencing was done on a sample of PBMCs. These receptor sequences come from a girl aged 5 to 17 in good health and CMV-seronegative.

This clone came up once. CDR3 amino acids: CASSLGGTGKGGTDTQYF. The CDR3 DNA is TGCGCCAGCAGCTTGGGGGGAACAGGTAAAGGTGGCACAGATACGCAGTATTTT. This chain links TRBV5-1 with TRBJ2-3; perhaps TRBD1 as D (5 bases). This CDR3 is built from 18 residues. Germline CDR1 and CDR2: SGHRS and YFSETQ. The V end lost 0 bases, the J end lost 1 base, and 18 bases lay between the germline ends.

The rearrangement links TRBV28 to TRBJ1-3; D possibly corresponds to TRBD1 (6 bases). The CDR3 length is 15 residues. With 5 bases removed from V and 2 bases from J, the gap between germline ends came to 13 bases. Germline V lookup: CDR1 MDHEN, CDR2 SYDVKM. The CDR3 reads CASSTRQVAGNTIYF. CDR3 bases: TGTGCCAGCAGTACCCGACAGGTTGCTGGAAACACCATATATTTT.